The text below deals with one TCR beta chain. The data were obtained in a study of blood T cell repertoires in COVID-19. Study details: Nucleic acid was either cDNA or gDNA, and it came from T cells, B-cell-depleted T cells, or PBMCs.

Per the original data handling: How many nucleated cells were present was estimated from reference gene primer amplification. The data were produced by immunoSEQ multiplex PCR, yet TCRdb's version contains in-frame clones alone and is incomplete. V, J and clone size are those of that table, while D and trimming were read from the DNA. The data contain 220,000 or so clones, around 80% of them seen just once; the ten biggest clones take up around 20%. The sequence was collected from a man aged 30 to 45 with active or convalescent COVID-19. The specimen sequenced was peripheral blood.

The CDR3 loop is CASSMGQTGNQPQHF. The CDR3 nucleotides are TGTGCCAGCTCAATGGGACAAACGGGCAATCAGCCCCAGCATTTT. The chain joins TRBV18 to TRBJ1-5, with D perhaps matching TRBD1 (6 bases). V lost 5 bases to trimming and J lost 2 bases, with 13 bases between them. The CDR3 has 15 amino acids. Looked up from germline, CDR1 is KGHSH and CDR2 is LQKENI.